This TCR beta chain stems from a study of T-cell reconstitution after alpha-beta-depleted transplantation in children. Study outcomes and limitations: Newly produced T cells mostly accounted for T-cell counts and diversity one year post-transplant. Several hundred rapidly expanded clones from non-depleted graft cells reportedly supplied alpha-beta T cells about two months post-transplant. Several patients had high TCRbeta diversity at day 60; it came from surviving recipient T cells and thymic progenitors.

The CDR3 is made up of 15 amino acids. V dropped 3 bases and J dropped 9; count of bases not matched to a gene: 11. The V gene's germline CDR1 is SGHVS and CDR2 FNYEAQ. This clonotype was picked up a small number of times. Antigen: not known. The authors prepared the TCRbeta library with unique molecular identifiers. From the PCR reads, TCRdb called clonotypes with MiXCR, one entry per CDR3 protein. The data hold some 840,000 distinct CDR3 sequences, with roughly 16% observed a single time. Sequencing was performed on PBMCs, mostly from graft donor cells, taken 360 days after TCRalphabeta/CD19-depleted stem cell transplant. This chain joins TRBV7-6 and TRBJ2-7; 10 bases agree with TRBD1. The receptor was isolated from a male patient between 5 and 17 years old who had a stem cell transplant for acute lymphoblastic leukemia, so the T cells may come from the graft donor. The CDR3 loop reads CASSFGTGDLRGQYF. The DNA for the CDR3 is TGTGCCAGCAGCTTCGGGACAGGGGATTTACGAGGGCAGTACTTC.